Sequencing of this T cell receptor (beta chain) was carried out in a study of blood T cell repertoires in COVID-19 (TCRdb year 2020). In terms of the full investigation: The collaborator samples originated in the United States, Italy and Spain and spanned the acute and convalescent phases of COVID-19. The repertoires were made available in a free public database intended to serve as a resource for research on the immune response to SARS-CoV-2. Where available, HLA class I and class II types were obtained from metadata supplied by the sample provider rather than from assay-based typing. The sample metadata nearly always contained a de-identified subject ID, COVID-19 status, age in years and sex. Deeply sampled blood TCRbeta repertoires from subjects exposed to, actively infected with, or recovered from COVID-19 were included in the dataset. The samples were drawn from the first 160 participants of the ongoing ImmuneRACE study and from about 1,200 subjects provided by 6 global collaborators. The prospective study material was composed of cDNA or gDNA derived from T cells, B-cell-depleted T cells, or PBMCs. General conclusions and limits of the study: The quantity of clinical and demographic metadata differed by source and by participant and was supplied without curation.

About this clone: This receptor's antigen is unknown. It has no much larger one-base neighbor in the sample; base qualities were not kept.

The CDR3 runs 15 residues from the cysteine to the phenylalanine. The only DNA kept is the CDR3, 45 bases in frame from the first base. Trimming takes 4 bases off V and 4 bases off J; junction bases not matched to a gene: 5. As encoded in the germline V gene (reference sequence), CDR1 is SEHNR while CDR2 is FQNEAQ. The immunoSEQ Assay, a bias-controlled multiplex PCR, was used to amplify TCRbeta CDR3 regions from genomic DNA. For the original study's pipeline: The number of nucleated cells in each sample was estimated from the amplification of reference gene primers within the assay. To quantify the absolute abundance of each unique TCRbeta CDR3 rearrangement, sequence reads were collapsed and filtered. For each sample, productive Simpson clonality was calculated as the square root of Simpson's diversity index across productive rearrangements. What TCRdb holds here is the immuneACCESS table cut down to in-frame rearrangements. Part of the clones is not present; checked against another copy, under half of the missing clones reflect an unresolved V gene, and the others are unexplained. The V and J calls and clone size come from that table; D and trimming were worked out from the DNA. This sample has about 210,000 clones in its table, and around 81% of those were observed once. Of the sample, around 9% falls within the top ten clones.

Enrolling through a virtual design, the prospective study's participants ranged in age from roughly 18 to 90 years and lived across about two dozen United States geographic areas. Cohort assignment in the prospective study relied on participant-reported clinical history from a screening survey and a study questionnaire. Mobile phlebotomists in the prospective study collected whole blood, serum and a nasopharyngeal or oropharyngeal swab from every participant. Participants in the prospective study had the option to provide additional blood draws and questionnaires over a roughly two-month period. Prospective study blood samples were shipped either frozen or at room temperature before DNA extraction.

The TCR comes from a woman between 45 and 65 years old with acute COVID-19. Recombination joined TRBV7-9 with TRBJ2-3; TRBD1 aligns with 10 central bases. Sequenced sample: PBMCs or T cells enriched from blood (not recorded which). This receptor has the CDR3 CASSSWTGGPDTQYF. The nucleotide sequence is given as TGTGCCAGCAGCTCATGGACAGGGGGACCAGATACGCAGTATTTT.